One sample yielded the 4 T cell receptor beta chains listed below, sequenced in a study of CD8 T cells in Susac syndrome. RNA in amounts of roughly 0.5 to 1 ug was reverse transcribed with random hexamers. TCRdb processed the immunoSEQ multiplex PCR reads anew with MiXCR; each CDR3 protein has one entry. The table has almost 450,000 distinct CDR3 sequences, 85% seen once. Sample: CD8+ T cells from PBMCs. These receptor sequences come from a human donor with multiple sclerosis.

The chain uses TRBV19 and TRBJ1-4; D call uncertain. Trimming cost V 7 bases and J 7 bases, with 7 bases left between them. Germline V CDR1 and CDR2: LNHDA, SQIVND (reference sequence). CDR3 length: 11 residues. The CDR3 sequence: CASTGSEKLFF. Here the CDR3 DNA reads TGTGCCAGTACGGGTAGTGAAAAACTGTTTTTT.

V gene TRBV11-2 combines with J gene TRBJ2-2, with D uncertain. V lost 4 bases and J lost 6, with 9 bases in between. This CDR3 has 13 residues. Germline V gene data show CDR1 as SGHAT and CDR2 as FQNNGV. CDR3 in amino acids: CASSWTLAGELFF. The CDR3 nucleotides are TGTGCCAGCAGCTGGACCCTGGCCGGGGAGCTGTTTTTT.

The chain has TRBV6-4 and TRBJ1-1; TRBD1 matches at 11 bases. The CDR3 is 16 amino acids. V gave up 4 bases and J gave up 1 base; unmatched junction bases: 5. The germline V gene has CDR1 MRHNA and CDR2 SNTAGT. CDR3 protein: CASSAGQGGKNTEAFF. The CDR3 nucleotides read TGTGCCAGCAGTGCGGGACAGGGGGGGAAGAACACTGAAGCTTTCTTT.

As DNA, the CDR3 is TGTGCCAGCAGTGAATTATTCGTTGGACGAGACGGGGGGGAGCTGTTTTTT. Protein sequence: CASSELFVGRDGGELFF. The rearrangement uses TRBV2 and TRBJ2-2; D unresolved. Looked up from germline, CDR1 is SNHLY and CDR2 is FYNNEI. Deletions cut 2 bases from V and 8 bases from J, with 21 bases between. The CDR3 is 17 residues long.